This TCR beta chain came from a study of T cell responses to AZD1222 COVID-19 vaccine. Study-wide findings and caveats: The donors showed a predominance of white British ancestry and of females, with possible underestimation of clonal diversity. Two doses of AZD1222 preceded a rise in Spike-specific TCR breadth and depth.

Trimming cost V 5 bases and J 2 bases, with 12 bases left between them. The CDR3 is 15 residues long. Germline CDR1 is PRHDT and CDR2 is FYEKMQ (reference sequence). With regard to this clone: Its antigen is as yet unknown.

Using immunoSEQ multiplex PCR, the repertoire was profiled, and TCRdb retains in-frame clones only, with some absent. The table shows approximately 140,000 clones, with roughly nine tenths occurring only once. The sample here was peripheral blood, taken 28 days after the second dose of the MenACWY control vaccine. The rearrangement uses TRBV13 and TRBJ2-2; D not resolved. The clonotype originates from an adult who received the MenACWY meningococcal vaccine as a control. CDR3 protein: CASSHWNSNTGELFF. For the CDR3, the DNA is TGTGCCAGCAGCCATTGGAACAGCAACACCGGGGAGCTGTTTTTT.